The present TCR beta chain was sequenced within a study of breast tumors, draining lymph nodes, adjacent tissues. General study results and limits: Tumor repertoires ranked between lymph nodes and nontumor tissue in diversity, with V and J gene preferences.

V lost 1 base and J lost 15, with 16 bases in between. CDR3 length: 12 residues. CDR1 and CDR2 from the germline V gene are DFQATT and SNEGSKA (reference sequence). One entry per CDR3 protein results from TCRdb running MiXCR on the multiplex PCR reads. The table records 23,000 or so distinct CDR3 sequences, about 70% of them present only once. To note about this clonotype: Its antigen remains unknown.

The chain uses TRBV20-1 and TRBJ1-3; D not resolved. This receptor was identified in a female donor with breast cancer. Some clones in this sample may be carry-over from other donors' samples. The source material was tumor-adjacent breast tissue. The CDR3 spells CSARVELNGEYF. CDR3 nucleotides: TGCAGTGCTAGAGTAGAACTAAACGGGGAATATTTT.